A selection of T cell receptor beta chains follows, all from one sample in a study of blood T cells in healthy people across ages. TCRdb re-derived calls from the 5' RACE reads in MiXCR, one entry per CDR3 protein. The table shows approximately 1,000,000 distinct CDR3 sequences, with under 45% occurring only once. Sequencing used blood. The receptor source for this set is a woman aged 55-70 years in good health. Each CDR3 is given with its conserved first and last residue. D genes are given only for firm matches. Part of the rows lack a size; the others show once, few, many or a class for expanded clones.

V: TRBV29-1; J: TRBJ2-3; D: -; size: -; DNA: TGCAGCGCCCGAGAGGGGGGCACAGATACGCAGTATTTT; CDR3: CSAREGGTDTQYF
V: TRBV12-3/TRBV12-4; J: TRBJ2-1; D: -; size: -; DNA: TGTGCCAGCAGTCTGGGGGATACTGAGCAGTTCTTC; CDR3: CASSLGDTEQFF
V: TRBV5-1; J: TRBJ1-2; D: TRBD1; size: many; DNA: TGCGCCAGCAGTAATCCGGGACAGAGCTATGGCTACACCTTC; CDR3: CASSNPGQSYGYTF
V: TRBV6-5; J: TRBJ2-1; D: -; size: -; DNA: TGTGCCAGCAGAATATCCGGGACCCGGACCAATGAGCAGTTCTTC; CDR3: CASRISGTRTNEQFF
V: TRBV12-3/TRBV12-4; J: TRBJ2-1; D: -; size: -; DNA: TGTGCCAACAGTTTCACAGATTCCTACAATGAGCAGTTCTTC; CDR3: CANSFTDSYNEQFF
V: TRBV25-1; J: TRBJ2-2; D: -; size: -; DNA: TGTGCCAGCAGTGGCCCCGGGCAGTCCGGGGAGCTGTTTTTT; CDR3: CASSGPGQSGELFF
V: TRBV10-3; J: TRBJ2-3; D: -; size: few; DNA: TGTGCCACCTCAGGGACAGATACGCAGTATTTT; CDR3: CATSGTDTQYF
V: TRBV13; J: TRBJ2-1; D: -; size: -; DNA: TGTGCCAGCAGCACGAGCCAGGATTTCAGAGGGTACAATGAGCAGTTCTTC; CDR3: CASSTSQDFRGYNEQFF
V: TRBV4-1; J: TRBJ2-2; D: TRBD2; size: -; DNA: TGCGCCAGCAGCCAAGAAGGCGGGGGAGGGATCGGGGAGCTGTTTTTT; CDR3: CASSQEGGGGIGELFF
V: TRBV4-1; J: TRBJ2-7; D: -; size: -; DNA: TGCGCCAGCAGCCAAGACGGTACAGGGTATGGCGAGCAGTACTTC; CDR3: CASSQDGTGYGEQYF
V: TRBV11-2; J: TRBJ2-7; D: -; size: once; DNA: TGTGCCAGCAGCCTCCCAGGCGGGATCCGTAACGAGCAGTACTTC; CDR3: CASSLPGGIRNEQYF
V: TRBV20-1; J: TRBJ2-7; D: TRBD1; size: -; DNA: TGCAGTGCTACCCCGACAGGGGGCATCAGCTACGAGCAGTACTTC; CDR3: CSATPTGGISYEQYF
V: TRBV11-2; J: TRBJ2-2; D: -; size: -; DNA: TGTGCCAGCAAATCTGGACTCGGAAACACCGGGGAGCTGTTTTTT; CDR3: CASKSGLGNTGELFF
V: TRBV2; J: TRBJ1-2; D: TRBD1; size: few; DNA: TGTGCCAGCAGCGCGGGGACAGCCGATGGCTACACCTTC; CDR3: CASSAGTADGYTF
V: TRBV3-1; J: TRBJ1-2; D: -; size: few; DNA: TGTGCCAGCAGCCAGGGACCCAACTATGGCTACACCTTC; CDR3: CASSQGPNYGYTF
V: TRBV11-2; J: TRBJ2-1; D: -; size: -; DNA: TGTGCCAGCAGCTCAAGCAGGGGCTATGAGCAGTTCTTC; CDR3: CASSSSRGYEQFF
V: TRBV20-1; J: TRBJ2-7; D: -; size: few; DNA: TGCAGTGCTAGGGGACGAGCGAACTCCTACGAGCAGTACTTC; CDR3: CSARGRANSYEQYF
V: TRBV29-1; J: TRBJ2-7; D: -; size: few; DNA: TGCAGCGTTGATGGGGGGAATCTGCTCGACGAGCAGTACTTC; CDR3: CSVDGGNLLDEQYF
V: TRBV18; J: TRBJ2-3; D: -; size: -; DNA: TGTGCCAGCTCACCAAAATCTTCAACGATAGATACGCAGTATTTT; CDR3: CASSPKSSTIDTQYF
V: TRBV24-1; J: TRBJ1-5; D: -; size: -; DNA: TGTGCCACAGATGGCGACGACCGTCTCATGCATTTT; CDR3: CATDGDDRLMHF
V: TRBV4-1; J: TRBJ2-3; D: -; size: few; DNA: TGCGCCAGCAGCCAACCTCGCTGGGACCTAAAGAGCACGGATACGCAGTATTTT; CDR3: CASSQPRWDLKSTDTQYF
V: TRBV5-4; J: TRBJ2-2; D: TRBD1; size: -; DNA: TGTGCCAGCAGCTCCCGGACAGGACTGAACACCGGGGAGCTGTTTTTT; CDR3: CASSSRTGLNTGELFF
V: TRBV24-1; J: TRBJ2-7; D: -; size: few; DNA: TGTGCCACCAGGGATTCCAAAAGCCCCTCGCACGAGCAGTACTTC; CDR3: CATRDSKSPSHEQYF
V: TRBV27; J: TRBJ2-2; D: TRBD1; size: few; DNA: TGTGCCAGCAGTTTACCCCACAGGGGGAACACCGGGGAGCTGTTTTTT; CDR3: CASSLPHRGNTGELFF
V: TRBV9; J: TRBJ2-3; D: -; size: few; DNA: TGTGCCAGCAGCGGGTGGGGGACGGACACAGATACGCAGTATTTT; CDR3: CASSGWGTDTDTQYF
V: TRBV12-3/TRBV12-4; J: TRBJ2-7; D: -; size: -; DNA: TGTGCCAGCAGTGTCGGGACGGGACCCCTTTCCTACGAGCAGTACTTC; CDR3: CASSVGTGPLSYEQYF
V: TRBV7-9; J: TRBJ2-3; D: -; size: -; DNA: TGTGCCAGCAGACCCGACAGGCCTAGCACAGATACGCAGTATTTT; CDR3: CASRPDRPSTDTQYF
V: TRBV7-2; J: TRBJ1-1; D: -; size: -; DNA: TGTGTCAGCAGCTTGAATAGGGAAGTTGGGTCGGCTTTCTTT; CDR3: CVSSLNREVGSAFF
V: TRBV4-1; J: TRBJ2-5; D: TRBD2; size: -; DNA: TGCGCCAGCAGCCAAGACGGGACTAGCGGGAGGGCCGGGGAAGAGACCCAGTACTTC; CDR3: CASSQDGTSGRAGEETQYF
V: TRBV20-1; J: TRBJ1-1; D: TRBD1; size: -; DNA: TGCAGTGCTCGGGACAGTCTTTCGGGCACTGAAGCTTTCTTT; CDR3: CSARDSLSGTEAFF
V: TRBV2; J: TRBJ2-7; D: -; size: -; DNA: TGTGCCAGTTCCCCCGAGGACGAGCAGTACTTC; CDR3: CASSPEDEQYF
V: TRBV12-3/TRBV12-4; J: TRBJ2-1; D: -; size: few; DNA: TGTGCCAGCAGTTCCCCATGGGGGGAGGCGAGATATGAGCAGTTCTTC; CDR3: CASSSPWGEARYEQFF
V: TRBV29-1; J: TRBJ1-2; D: -; size: -; DNA: TGCAGCGTTGGGGACTCGAAGGGCGGCTATGGCTACACCTTC; CDR3: CSVGDSKGGYGYTF